The T cell receptor beta chain under discussion was sequenced for a study of Graves' ophthalmopathy and Graves' hyperthyroidism. The germline V gene has CDR1 DFQATT and CDR2 SNEGSKA (reference sequence). The CDR3 length is 15 residues. The junction had 9 bases not matched to a gene; V was cut back by 3 bases and J by 2 bases. Amplification from RNA transcripts yielded the TCR beta CDR3 regions. Amplification began with first-round RT-PCR using HTBI primers, then second-round multiplex PCR was performed. TCRdb processed the multiplex PCR reads anew with MiXCR; each CDR3 protein has one entry. The table shows 500,000 to 700,000 distinct CDR3 sequences, with 22% occurring only once. This clonotype was seen ten or more times.

Source material: peripheral blood. The receptor comes from a woman aged 18 to 35 with stable Graves' hyperthyroidism. Some clones in this sample may be carry-over from other donors' samples. The gene calls are TRBV20-1 and TRBJ2-7; the match to TRBD2 covers 8 bases. The CDR3 sequence is CSASSSAGAAYEQYF. The CDR3 nucleotides are TGCAGTGCTAGCTCCTCAGCGGGGGCGGCCTACGAGCAGTACTTC.